This T cell receptor (beta chain) comes out of a study of blood T cell repertoires in COVID-19. This clone was recorded once. Followed longitudinally, the Seattle patients had been enrolled during active infection. In the original processing: Amplification with reference gene primers provided the estimates of nucleated cell counts. TCRdb keeps only in-frame clones here, not all; method: immunoSEQ multiplex PCR. V and J calls and clone size are those listed in that table; D and trimming were worked out from the DNA. Among about 95,000 clones listed, roughly 80% were seen once. The CDR3 spans 16 residues. V lost 4 bases to trimming and J lost 9 bases; unmatched junction nucleotides: 11. Germline V gene data show CDR1 as SGHRS and CDR2 as YFSETQ.

This rearrangement joins TRBV5-1 to TRBJ1-6; 9 nucleotides match TRBD1. The source is a man at least 80 years old with COVID-19, enrolled during active disease. The sequencing input was peripheral blood. CDR3 residues: CASSREPGQGSSPLHF. CDR3 coding DNA: TGCGCCAGCAGCAGAGAACCGGGACAGGGAAGTTCACCCCTCCACTTT.